These 16 T cell receptor beta chains were all obtained from the same sample, sequenced in a study of CD8 T cells in Susac syndrome. When the RNA was reverse transcribed, random hexamers were used with an input of about 0.5 to 1 ug. TCRdb ran MiXCR on the immunoSEQ multiplex PCR reads and lists one entry per CDR3 protein. The table records some 180,000 distinct CDR3 sequences, roughly 94% of them present only once. The sequenced sample consisted of CD4+ T cells from PBMCs. Source of these receptors: a human donor with Susac syndrome.

This chain joins TRBV6-6 and TRBJ1-1; D remains unclear. This CDR3 has 12 amino acids. V was cut by 10 bases and J by 4 bases, with 13 bases left in between. The germline V gene has CDR1 MNHNY and CDR2 SVGAGI (reference sequence). As DNA, the CDR3 is TGTGCCATTAGTCGCCGGGGCACTGAAGCTTTCTTT. It yields the protein CAISRRGTEAFF.

The CDR3 sequence is CASSLVVKVGTALNEQYF. In DNA form, the CDR3 reads TGTGCCAGCAGCTTAGTGGTCAAGGTCGGGACAGCCCTCAACGAGCAGTACTTC. J is TRBJ2-7 and V is TRBV7-2; 7 bases agree with TRBD1. Germline lookup yields CDR1 SGHTA and CDR2 FQGNSA. With V trimmed by 1 base and J by 5 bases, 17 bases remained unmatched. The CDR3 loop spans 18 amino acids.

This clonotype was detected only once. The rearrangement uses TRBV30 and TRBJ2-7; possible D gene TRBD2, 6 bases. Looked up from germline, CDR1 is GTSNPN and CDR2 is SVGIG (reference sequence). The ends were cut back, 1 base at V and 3 bases at J, with 10 bases in the middle. CDR3 length equals 13 residues. The CDR3 DNA reads as TGTGCCTGGAGTGAGGGAGGCGGCTACGAGCAGTACTTC. As protein: CAWSEGGGYEQYF.

This chain joins TRBV7-9 and TRBJ2-1, with 11 nucleotides matching TRBD2. The V gene's germline CDR1 is SEHNR and CDR2 FQNEAQ (reference sequence). The CDR3 sequence is 15 residues long. The V and J ends lost 3 bases and 7 bases, in that order; junction bases with no gene match: 5. The CDR3 here is CASSLGTSGGNEQFF. The DNA of the CDR3 is TGTGCCAGCAGCTTGGGGACTAGCGGTGGAAATGAGCAGTTCTTC.

The V gene is TRBV6-5, the J gene TRBJ2-1; 7 nucleotides match TRBD1. Germline V gene data show CDR1 as MNHEY and CDR2 as SVGAGI. The CDR3 has 13 residues. Germline trimming cut 8 bases from V and 4 bases from J; bases unmatched to any gene: 5. CDR3 sequence (DNA): TGTGCCAGCGGACCGGGACAGTACAATGAGCAGTTCTTC. It specifies CASGPGQYNEQFF.

The rearrangement joins TRBV20-1 to TRBJ2-7; TRBD1 agrees at 8 bases. V lost 0 bases and J lost 5; bases outside the gene matches: 18. This CDR3 region has 18 residues. Germline V gene data show CDR1 as DFQATT and CDR2 as SNEGSKA (reference sequence). The CDR3, as DNA: TGCAGTGCTAGAGATGGTTTGGACGCAGACAGGGGAAAAAACGAGCAGTACTTC. This encodes CSARDGLDADRGKNEQYF.

Only one count was recorded for this clonotype. The chain links TRBV27 to TRBJ2-1; D is uncertain. The CDR3 loop spans 14 amino acids. Trimming left V 6 bases short and J 4 bases short, with 13 bases between. CDR1 is MNHEY, CDR2 SMNVEV, per germline (reference sequence). The CDR3 is CASSPIRRYNEQFF. CDR3 DNA sequence: TGTGCCAGCAGCCCTATTCGACGTTACAATGAGCAGTTCTTC.

The CDR3 region is CSESTAGINYGYTF. The DNA for the CDR3 is TGCAGTGAAAGTACAGCAGGGATTAACTATGGCTACACCTTC. V is TRBV20-1 and J is TRBJ1-2; TRBD1 might be the D (5 bases). The CDR3 is 14 residues long. The V gene lost 7 bases and the J gene lost 1 base, with 16 bases spanning the gap. The germline gives CDR1 DFQATT, CDR2 SNEGSKA (reference sequence).

This chain uses TRBV27 with TRBJ2-7, with D tentatively TRBD2 (6 bases). The length of the CDR3 is 13 residues. Trimming took 4 bases from V and 6 from J, leaving 13 bases between them. Germline CDR1 MNHEY, CDR2 SMNVEV (reference sequence). The CDR3: CASSSNNGGEQYF. In DNA, the CDR3 is TGTGCCAGCAGTTCCAATAACGGGGGCGAGCAGTACTTC.

The rearrangement links TRBV18 to TRBJ1-4; possible D gene TRBD1, 5 bases. This CDR3 contains 16 residues. Germline loops: CDR1 KGHSH, CDR2 LQKENI. V shed 0 bases and J shed 8 bases, with 16 bases lying between them. CDR3 region: CASSPPQGVLIEKLFF. The CDR3, as DNA: TGTGCCAGCTCACCACCCCAGGGAGTCTTAATCGAAAAACTGTTTTTT. Full variable domain (remainder filled in from reference TRBV18 and TRBJ1-4): NAGVMQNPRHLVRRRGQEARLRCSPMKGHSHVYWYRQLPEEGLKFMVYLQKENIIDESGMPKERFSAEFPKEGPSILRIQQVVRGDSAAYFCASSPPQGVLIEKLFFGSGTQLSVL.

The J gene is TRBJ2-3, the V gene TRBV5-6, with D perhaps matching TRBD1 (6 bases). V was cut by 6 bases and J by 0 bases, with 14 bases left in between. CDR1 is SGHDT and CDR2 is YYEEEE in the germline V gene. The CDR3 is 15 residues long. This CDR3 is CASKKGQLSTDTQYF. The CDR3 nucleotides read TGTGCCAGCAAAAAAGGACAGCTAAGCACAGATACGCAGTATTTT.

The rearrangement joins TRBV3-1 to TRBJ2-7; 8 bases fit TRBD1. V was clipped by 4 bases and J by 5 bases; unmatched bases: 7. Germline values: CDR1 LGHDT, CDR2 YNNKEL (reference sequence). The CDR3 contains 14 residues. CDR3 sequence reads: CASSLGQGGDEQYF. CDR3 DNA sequence: TGTGCCAGCAGCCTAGGACAGGGAGGAGACGAGCAGTACTTC.

The chain carries TRBV20-1 and TRBJ2-7; D perhaps matches TRBD1 (7 bases). The CDR3 spans 13 residues. The V end was cut by 4 bases, the J end by 1 base, with 11 bases between. CDR1 DFQATT and CDR2 SNEGSKA come from the germline V gene (reference sequence). CDR3 amino acids: CSAMRDRSYEQYF. CDR3 nucleotide sequence: TGCAGTGCTATGCGGGACAGATCCTACGAGCAGTACTTC.

The DNA for the CDR3 is TGTGCCAGCAGTATAAAAGAGACCCAGTACTTC. Protein sequence: CASSIKETQYF. The chain joins TRBV28 to TRBJ2-5; D unclear. The CDR3 has 11 residues. The ends were cut back, 5 bases at V and 3 bases at J, with 4 bases in the middle. Germline values: CDR1 MDHEN, CDR2 SYDVKM.

The rearrangement joins TRBV5-1 to TRBJ2-5; possibly TRBD1 or TRBD2 for D (6 bases each). The V gene lost 3 bases and the J gene lost 5 bases, with 11 bases spanning the gap. Germline V CDR1 and CDR2: SGHRS, YFSETQ. The CDR3 consists of 13 residues. The CDR3 sequence: CASSSGGAETQYF. The DNA of the CDR3 is TGCGCCAGCAGCTCCGGGGGCGCGGAGACCCAGTACTTC.

The CDR3 loop is CAWSVEPPETQYF. The CDR3 bases are TGTGCCTGGAGTGTAGAACCCCCAGAGACCCAGTACTTC. The chain recombines TRBV30 with TRBJ2-5; D is uncertain. The CDR3 has 13 residues. V was shortened by 0 bases and J by 4 bases, with 9 bases between the two germline ends. CDR1 is GTSNPN, CDR2 SVGIG, per germline (reference sequence). The full variable domain, its missing parts supplied by reference TRBV30 and TRBJ2-5, is SQTIHQWPATLVQPVGSPLSLECTVEGTSNPNLYWYRQAAGRGLQLLFYSVGIGQISSEVPQNLSASRPQDRQFILSSKKLLLSDSGFYLCAWSVEPPETQYFGPGTRLLVL.